Described below is a single T cell receptor (beta chain) sequence and its context. What it binds is not known. The sample originates from a study of identical twins. Points from the study as a whole: There is a chance that invariant MAIT and iNKT cells partially muddied zero-insertion analyses.

J gave up 3 bases and V 2 bases, and 1 base lay outside the gene matches. The CDR3 runs 14 residues. A universal primer binding site was introduced by template switching. The final cDNA contained unique molecular identifiers. TCRdb passed the 5' RACE reads through MiXCR, listing each CDR3 protein once. The data contain approximately 1.8 million distinct CDR3 sequences, roughly a third of them singletons. The chain is built from TRBV12-3 or TRBV12-4 and TRBJ2-7; 10 bases fit TRBD2. The TCR was taken from a newborn girl in good health. The sample consisted of cord blood. DNA for the CDR3: TGTGCCAGCAGTTTAAAGCGGGGGGGCTACGAGCAGTACTTC. As protein: CASSLKRGGYEQYF.